The next 11 T cell receptor beta chains were all read from a single sample in a study. The sorted Tregs were CD4+CD25+CD127-/low cells. TCRdb re-analysed the 5' RACE reads in MiXCR, keeping a single row per CDR3 protein. The data show over 6,500 distinct CDR3 sequences, around 70% seen once. The sequencing input was tumor-infiltrating Tregs sorted from the breast tumor. The receptor source for this set is a female donor with breast cancer.

The chain is built from TRBV20-1 and TRBJ2-3, with a possible D match to TRBD2 (6 bases). The CDR3 covers 13 residues. Germline values: CDR1 DFQATT, CDR2 SNEGSKA (reference sequence). Trimming left V 7 bases short and J 6 bases short, with 17 bases between. DNA of the CDR3: TGCAGTGTTCCGGAGGGCGCAACGGATACGCAGTATTTT. Translation: CSVPEGATDTQYF.

This clonotype occurred a few times. CDR3: CASDRGRTEAFF. In DNA form, the CDR3 reads TGTGCCAGTGACAGGGGACGAACTGAAGCTTTCTTT. V and J are TRBV6-1 and TRBJ1-1; 8 bases align to TRBD1. This CDR3 contains 12 residues. Germline-derived CDR1 and CDR2 are MNHNS and SASEGT. Unmatched junction bases numbered 5, after V lost 9 bases and J lost 5 bases.

The chain couples TRBV29-1 to TRBJ2-3; a possible D gene is TRBD2 (5 bases). The CDR3 is made up of 14 amino acids. Germline loops: CDR1 SQVTM, CDR2 ANQGSEA. Trimming took off 4 bases at V and 2 bases at J, with 13 bases between the two ends. The CDR3 reads CSVVGAGNTDTQYF. CDR3 DNA sequence: TGCAGCGTTGTGGGAGCTGGGAACACAGATACGCAGTATTTT.

This chain connects TRBV12-3 or TRBV12-4 to TRBJ2-5; D ambiguous. V lost 3 bases, J lost 1 base, and 9 bases lay in between. This CDR3 region has 14 residues. CDR3 loop: CASSFSALQETQYF. The CDR3, as DNA: TGTGCCAGCAGTTTTTCGGCTCTCCAAGAGACCCAGTACTTC.

A note on this clonotype: A read error may account for a junction end that differs from germline. The J gene is TRBJ1-2, the V gene TRBV7-7; TRBD1 aligns across 9 bases. The CDR3 has 16 amino acids. CDR1 and CDR2 from the germline V gene are SSHAT and FNYEAQ (reference sequence). This CDR3 reads CASSIRDRVIYYGYTF. CDR3 bases: TGTGCTAGCAGCATCCGGGACAGGGTTATTTACTATGGCTACACCTTC. The complete variable domain, with remaining parts taken from reference TRBV7-7 and TRBJ1-2, reads GAGVSQSPRYKVTKRGQDVTLRCDPISSHATLYWYQQALGQGPEFLTYFNYEAQPDKSGLPSDRFSAERPEGSISTLTIQRTEQRDSAMYRCASSIRDRVIYYGYTFGSGTRLTVV.

The chain's CDR3 is CASTVGTEAFF. In DNA, the CDR3 is TGTGCCAGCACTGTGGGCACTGAAGCTTTCTTT. The V gene is TRBV12-3 or TRBV12-4, the J gene TRBJ1-1, with D unclear. Between the trimmed V and J ends, which lost 7 bases and 4 bases, there was a span of 7 bases. This CDR3 has 11 amino acids.

This clonotype was found once. At one boundary the junction diverges from the germline segment, which might be a read error. J is TRBJ2-3 and V is TRBV5-1; tentatively, D is TRBD1 (6 bases). The CDR3 covers 17 residues. Per germline, CDR1 SGHRS and CDR2 YFSETQ. The CDR3 DNA is TGCGCCAGCAGCATCAGGGCCCCCGACGGACAGACAGATACGCAGTGTTTT. This gives the protein CASSIRAPDGQTDTQCF.

The chain employs TRBV9 and TRBJ1-6; TRBD1 aligns across 7 bases. The CDR3 extends over 15 amino acids. Germline trimming cut 0 bases from V and 7 bases from J; bases unmatched to any gene: 4. Germline lookup yields CDR1 SGDLS and CDR2 YYNGEE. The CDR3 region has the DNA TGTGCCAGCAGCGTAGGAGGGGGCGCGAATTCACCCCTCCACTTT. It yields the protein CASSVGGGANSPLHF.

V gene TRBV7-9 combines with J gene TRBJ2-1; TRBD1 agrees at 7 bases. The trim removed 8 bases at V and 7 bases at J, leaving 8 bases unmatched. This CDR3 has 13 residues. CDR1 SEHNR and CDR2 FQNEAQ come from the germline V gene (reference sequence). The CDR3 loop is CASWQGQLNEQFF. In nucleotides, the CDR3 is TGTGCCAGCTGGCAGGGACAGCTGAATGAGCAGTTCTTC.

This clonotype occurred once. This chain joins TRBV6-2 or TRBV6-3 and TRBJ2-5, with 8 nucleotides matching TRBD2. The junction had 3 bases not matched to a gene; V was cut back by 2 bases and J by 4 bases. From germline, CDR1 is MNHEY and CDR2 SVGEGT. The CDR3 length is 14 residues. CDR3 DNA: TGTGCCAGCAGTTACCGTAGCGGGATAGAGACCCAGTACTTC. Encoded protein: CASSYRSGIETQYF.

This clonotype showed up just a few times. This sequence joins TRBV6-5 and TRBJ2-4, with D possibly matching TRBD2 (5 bases). There are 14 residues in the CDR3. Germline V lookup: CDR1 MNHEY, CDR2 SVGAGI. The V and J ends lost 5 bases and 2 bases respectively, with 10 bases between them. The CDR3 DNA is TGTGCCAGCAGTAACCTAGCCTCCAAAAACATTCAGTACTTC. Protein sequence: CASSNLASKNIQYF.